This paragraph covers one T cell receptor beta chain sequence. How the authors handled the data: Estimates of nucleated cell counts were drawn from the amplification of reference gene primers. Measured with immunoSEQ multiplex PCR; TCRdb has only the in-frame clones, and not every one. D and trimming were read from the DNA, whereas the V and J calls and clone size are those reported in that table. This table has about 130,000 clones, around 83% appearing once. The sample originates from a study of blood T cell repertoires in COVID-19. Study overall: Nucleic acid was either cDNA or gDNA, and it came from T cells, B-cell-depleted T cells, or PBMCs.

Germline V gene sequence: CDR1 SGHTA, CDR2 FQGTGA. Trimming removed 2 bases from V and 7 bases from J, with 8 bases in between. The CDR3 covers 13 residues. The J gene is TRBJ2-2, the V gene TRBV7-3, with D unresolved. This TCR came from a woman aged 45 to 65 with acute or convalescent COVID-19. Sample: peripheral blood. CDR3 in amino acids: CASSLSSSGELFF. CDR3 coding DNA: TGTGCCAGCAGCTTATCCTCCAGCGGGGAGCTGTTTTTT. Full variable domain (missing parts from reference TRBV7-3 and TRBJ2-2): GAGVSQTPSNKVTEKGKYVELRCDPISGHTALYWYRQSLGQGPEFLIYFQGTGAADDSGLPNDRFFAVRPEGSVSTLKIQRTERGDSAVYLCASSLSSSGELFFGEGSRLTVL.